These 10 T cell receptor beta chains share one sample of origin, sequenced in a study of OX40 agonist ivuxolimab in advanced cancers. The repertoire was sequenced with immunoSEQ multiplex PCR; TCRdb's copy has only in-frame clones and lacks some. This table holds about 76,000 clones, about 82% found once. The source was CD4+ or CD8+ T cells sorted from blood, collected in a trial of the OX40 agonist ivuxolimab. The receptors derive from an adult with an advanced solid tumor such as melanoma, head and neck, liver or kidney cancer.

The genes are TRBV7-2 and TRBJ1-3; the D is unclear. Deletions cut 4 bases from V and 4 bases from J, with 8 bases between. CDR3 length equals 13 residues. The germline gives CDR1 SGHTA, CDR2 FQGNSA. The CDR3 DNA follows: TGTGCCAGCAGCTCGGATCAGGGAAACACCATATATTTT. Translated: CASSSDQGNTIYF.

The chain recombines TRBV6-1 with TRBJ1-1; no clear D gene. The CDR3 runs to 13 residues. V lost 4 bases, J lost 1 base, and 7 bases lay in between. Germline CDR1 reads MNHNS; CDR2 reads SASEGT. CDR3 in amino acids: CASSGGGNTEAFF. The CDR3 coding sequence is TGTGCCAGCAGTGGGGGAGGGAACACTGAAGCTTTCTTT.

As concerns this clone: This sample includes further DNA sequences coding for the same CDR3. This rearrangement joins TRBV5-6 to TRBJ2-7, with D uncertain. Looked up from germline, CDR1 is SGHDT and CDR2 is YYEEEE. Trimming took off 4 bases at V and 6 bases at J, with 14 bases between the two ends. The CDR3 spans 13 residues. The CDR3 protein is CASSLRPAPEQYF. CDR3 coding DNA: TGTGCCAGCAGCCTGCGTCCCGCGCCCGAGCAGTACTTC.

The chain is built from TRBV7-3 and TRBJ2-2, with a possible D match to TRBD1 (6 bases). The V gene lost 0 bases and the J gene lost 6 bases, with 11 bases spanning the gap. Germline CDR1 and CDR2: SGHTA and FQGTGA. The CDR3 loop spans 15 amino acids. The CDR3 sequence: CASSLTLRGAGELFF. In DNA form, the CDR3 reads TGTGCCAGCAGCTTAACGCTCAGGGGCGCCGGGGAGCTGTTTTTT.

V usage is TRBV7-3 and J usage is TRBJ2-1; possibly TRBD1 or TRBD2 for D (7 bases each). This CDR3 has 13 residues. V was shortened by 4 bases and J by 7 bases, with 11 bases between the two germline ends. CDR1 SGHTA and CDR2 FQGTGA come from the germline V gene. The CDR3 DNA is TGTGCCAGCAGCTCCCAGGGGGGGAATGAGCAGTTCTTC. Encoded protein: CASSSQGGNEQFF.

This chain uses TRBV19 with TRBJ2-7; D uncertain. The CDR3 has 13 residues. V lost 7 bases and J 9 bases, leaving 19 bases between the germline ends. Per germline, CDR1 LNHDA and CDR2 SQIVND (reference sequence). The CDR3, as DNA: TGTGCCAGTAAGTCCGAACCAGCAGGTGTGCAGTACTTC. This translates into CASKSEPAGVQYF.

This clone was counted only a few times. The chain employs TRBV5-4 and TRBJ1-2; D ambiguous. CDR1 and CDR2 from the germline V gene are SGHNT and YYREEE (reference sequence). The V end was cut by 4 bases, the J end by 1 base, with 5 bases between. This CDR3 comprises 12 residues. The CDR3 is CASSQINYGYTF. DNA for the CDR3: TGTGCCAGCAGCCAGATTAACTATGGCTACACCTTC.

This clone was recorded only once. The chain is built from TRBV2 and TRBJ2-1, with 7 positions matching TRBD1. Germline CDR1 SNHLY, CDR2 FYNNEI. The length of the CDR3 is 14 residues. V dropped 10 bases and J dropped 3; count of bases not matched to a gene: 9. The CDR3 coding sequence is TGTGCCAACTCAGGACAGGAGAACTACAATGAGCAGTTCTTC. This gives the protein CANSGQENYNEQFF.

The V and J genes are TRBV6-1 and TRBJ1-6; the match to TRBD1 covers 9 bases. The V gene's germline CDR1 is MNHNS and CDR2 SASEGT. V lost 10 bases to trimming and J lost 7 bases; unmatched junction nucleotides: 8. The CDR3 consists of 14 residues. The CDR3 region is CATNLGQGNSPLHF. The CDR3 bases are TGTGCCACCAACCTCGGACAGGGGAATTCACCCCTCCACTTT.

This chain uses TRBV4-2 with TRBJ2-3; D is unresolved. The V end lost 0 bases, the J end lost 4 bases, and 8 bases lay between the germline ends. Looked up from germline, CDR1 is LGHNA and CDR2 is YNFKEQ. The CDR3 extends over 14 amino acids. The CDR3 reads CASSQDHVADTQYF. DNA for the CDR3: TGTGCCAGCAGCCAAGATCATGTGGCAGATACGCAGTATTTT.